Below, 20 T cell receptor beta chains from the same sample are listed, as sequenced in a study of T cell repertoires in cytomegalovirus infection. One entry per CDR3 protein, called by TCRdb with MiXCR from the reads. Of roughly 720,000 distinct CDR3 sequences in the sample, approximately 40% were seen once. The sequenced material came from PBMCs. The receptors stem from a human donor in good health (CMV status not recorded). Some clones in this sample may be carry-over from other donors' samples.

This sequence joins TRBV28 and TRBJ1-1; D is undetermined. V was cut by 9 bases and J by 1 base, with 21 bases left in between. The CDR3 contains 16 residues. CDR1 is MDHEN and CDR2 is SYDVKM in the germline V gene. This chain's CDR3 is CASISFSMAPNTEAFF. As DNA, the CDR3 is TGTGCCAGTATATCGTTCTCGATGGCGCCGAACACTGAAGCTTTCTTT.

The chain carries TRBV2 and TRBJ1-4; 7 bases match TRBD1. Germline-derived CDR1 and CDR2 are SNHLY and FYNNEI. The CDR3 runs to 15 residues. With 6 bases clipped from V and 5 bases from J, the junction kept 9 bases outside the gene matches. The CDR3 region has the DNA TGTGCCAGCAGACTGCGCCGGGACAGAAATGAAAAACTGTTTTTT. It yields the protein CASRLRRDRNEKLFF.

This chain uses TRBV7-9 with TRBJ1-1; no clear D gene. Germline V CDR1 and CDR2: SEHNR, FQNEAQ (reference sequence). The CDR3 runs to 14 residues. V was clipped by 5 bases and J by 1 base, with 11 bases between them. The CDR3 DNA is TGTGCCAGCAGCCCGAGGATAGAGAACACTGAAGCTTTCTTT. Its protein product is CASSPRIENTEAFF.

The sample holds a few counts of this clonotype. The chain couples TRBV7-2 to TRBJ2-7; 10 nucleotides line up with TRBD2. J gave up 4 bases and V 4 bases, and 10 bases lay outside the gene matches. From germline, CDR1 is SGHTA and CDR2 FQGNSA. This CDR3 has 16 amino acids. The CDR3 loop is CASSSNSLAGRYEQYF. CDR3 nucleotides: TGTGCCAGCAGCTCAAATTCACTAGCGGGAAGGTACGAGCAGTACTTC. Combining the CDR3 with reference TRBV7-2 and TRBJ2-7 gives the whole variable domain GAGVSQSPSNKVTEKGKDVELRCDPISGHTALYWYRQSLGQGLEFLIYFQGNSAPDKSGLPSDRFSAERTGGSVSTLTIQRTQQEDSAVYLCASSSNSLAGRYEQYFGPGTRLTVT.

The CDR3 DNA follows: TGTGCCACCAGGGGACAGGGGGCCCTGAACACTGAAGCTTTCTTT. Translating gives CATRGQGALNTEAFF. This chain connects TRBV24-1 to TRBJ1-1; TRBD1 matches 12 bases. The ends lost 7 bases at V and 0 bases at J; junction bases unmatched: 2. The length of the CDR3 is 15 residues. Germline CDR1 is KGHDR and CDR2 is SFDVKD.

The V gene is TRBV4-1, the J gene TRBJ1-6; maybe TRBD1 (6 bases). This CDR3 has 18 amino acids. Trimming stripped 0 bases from V and 9 bases from J, with 21 bases between. Germline CDR1 reads MGHRA; CDR2 reads YSYEKL. The CDR3 nucleotides read TGCGCCAGCAGCCAAGATAGGGGGAATGTCATCCTTAGTTCACCCCTCCACTTT. Residues: CASSQDRGNVILSSPLHF.

V gene TRBV7-6 combines with J gene TRBJ1-4; D possibly corresponds to TRBD1 (6 bases). V shed 2 bases and J shed 8 bases, with 15 bases lying between them. The CDR3 has 15 amino acids. Germline values: CDR1 SGHVS, CDR2 FNYEAQ. In nucleotides, the CDR3 is TGTGCCAGCAGCTTAAGGGGGGTAACCGGAGAAAAACTGTTTTTT. Amino acids: CASSLRGVTGEKLFF.

The rearrangement uses TRBV19 and TRBJ2-2; D may be TRBD2 (5 bases). Between the trimmed V and J ends, which lost 6 bases and 9 bases, there was a span of 11 bases. Germline CDR1 reads LNHDA; CDR2 reads SQIVND (reference sequence). The length of the CDR3 is 12 residues. In DNA form, the CDR3 reads TGTGCCAGTAGGGGAGAAAACCGGGAGCTGTTTTTT. It is translated as CASRGENRELFF.

The chain is built from TRBV7-9 and TRBJ1-1, with a possible D match to TRBD1 (5 bases). This CDR3 region has 13 residues. Trimming shortened V by 0 bases and J by 11 bases, and 13 bases separated the two germline ends. Germline V gene lookup returns CDR1 SEHNR and CDR2 FQNEAQ (reference sequence). DNA of the CDR3: TGTGCCAGCAGCTTAGCAGGGGCGAGAATGGCTTTCTTT. It translates to CASSLAGARMAFF.

This clonotype came up many times. The chain carries TRBV7-2 and TRBJ1-1; the match to TRBD1 covers 8 bases. CDR3 length: 14 amino acids. Germline loops: CDR1 SGHTA, CDR2 FQGNSA. V trimming: 7 bases; J trimming: 3 bases; junction bases outside the gene matches: 7. CDR3 bases: TGTGCCAGCACATACAGGGGGAGGGACACTGAAGCTTTCTTT. The encoded protein is CASTYRGRDTEAFF.

About this clonotype itself: The germline gene is not matched at one end of the junction; a read error may be the cause. The gene calls are TRBV7-2 and TRBJ2-7; tentatively, D is TRBD2 (6 bases). The CDR3 sequence is 12 residues long. The germline gives CDR1 SGHTA, CDR2 FQGNSA. In DNA form, the CDR3 reads TGTTCCAGCAGCACTTTAGCGGACGAGCAGTACTTC. Amino acids: CSSSTLADEQYF.

This clonotype was observed once. V and J are TRBV28 and TRBJ2-3; tentative D call: TRBD2 (5 bases). The germline V and J ends were trimmed by 10 bases and 1 base, with 18 bases remaining between them. Germline loops: CDR1 MDHEN, CDR2 SYDVKM. The CDR3 is 15 residues long. CDR3 sequence: CAINPPGVGTDTQYF. The CDR3 coding sequence is TGTGCCATCAACCCACCCGGGGTCGGCACAGATACGCAGTATTTT.

V is TRBV7-9 and J is TRBJ1-4; the D is unclear. The CDR3 sequence is 16 residues long. Trimming left V 11 bases short and J 7 bases short, with 26 bases between. CDR1 SEHNR and CDR2 FQNEAQ come from the germline V gene (reference sequence). The CDR3 nucleotides are TGTGCCGGCTCCTCCATAGGAGTGGACTCGGGTGAAAAACTGTTTTTT. This gives the protein CAGSSIGVDSGEKLFF.

This rearrangement joins TRBV5-6 to TRBJ2-1; D is possibly TRBD1 (6 bases). Per the germline V gene, CDR1 is SGHDT and CDR2 is YYEEEE. V was shortened by 4 bases and J by 6 bases, with 11 bases between the two germline ends. This CDR3 contains 13 residues. The CDR3 spells CASSRTVPNEQFF. CDR3 DNA: TGTGCCAGCAGCCGGACAGTCCCCAATGAGCAGTTCTTC.

A note on this clonotype: The junction shows a germline mismatch at one end, possibly a read error. The chain combines TRBV7-2 with TRBJ2-1; 9 positions agree with TRBD2. This CDR3 region has 16 residues. Germline CDR1 is SGHTA and CDR2 is FQGNSA. The CDR3 region has the DNA TGTGCCAGCAGCTTAGGGCGCGGGAGGGCCCATTATGAGCAGTTGTTC. Protein product: CASSLGRGRAHYEQLF.

The chain recombines TRBV12-3 or TRBV12-4 with TRBJ1-6; D remains unclear. The CDR3 contains 11 residues. The ends were cut back, 5 bases at V and 7 bases at J, with 3 bases in the middle. DNA of the CDR3: TGTGCCAGCAGTCGCAATTCACCCCTCCACTTT. It translates to CASSRNSPLHF.

The sample holds one count of this clonotype. CDR3 coding DNA: TGTGCCAGCACTGGGGGACAGCCTTTCGGGGCGTCTCCCGGGGAGCTGTTTTTT. It encodes CASTGGQPFGASPGELFF. The chain links TRBV7-9 to TRBJ2-2; 7 bases match TRBD1. Germline V gene lookup returns CDR1 SEHNR and CDR2 FQNEAQ (reference sequence). The CDR3 consists of 18 residues. Trimming cost V 7 bases and J 6 bases; bases outside gene matches: 20.

V gene TRBV29-1 combines with J gene TRBJ2-5, with unresolved D. The length of the CDR3 is 11 residues. Per the germline V gene, CDR1 is SQVTM and CDR2 is ANQGSEA. V lost 4 bases, J lost 2 bases, and 5 bases lay in between. Written as DNA, the CDR3 is TGCAGCGTTGTGGGGCAAGAGACCCAGTACTTC. Amino acids: CSVVGQETQYF.

This clonotype has more than one count but fewer than ten. The chain carries TRBV7-9 and TRBJ1-2; tentatively, D is TRBD1 (5 bases). Germline CDR1 SEHNR, CDR2 FQNEAQ (reference sequence). The CDR3 has 16 amino acids. The V and J ends lost 4 bases and 2 bases respectively, with 17 bases between them. CDR3 residues: CASSSVNAGTNYGYTF. The CDR3 DNA sequence: TGTGCCAGCAGCTCTGTTAACGCAGGGACCAACTATGGCTACACCTTC.

This clonotype has at least ten counts. The V call is TRBV7-2, the J call TRBJ2-5; no firm D call. Per germline, CDR1 SGHTA and CDR2 FQGNSA. CDR3 size: 14 residues. The V end lost 5 bases, the J end lost 4 bases, and 14 bases lay between the germline ends. CDR3 amino acids: CASSPDPPGETQYF. CDR3 nucleotide sequence: TGTGCCAGCAGCCCGGACCCCCCCGGAGAGACCCAGTACTTC.